What follows is one T cell receptor (beta chain) and its context. The antigen remains unidentified. The data were obtained in a study of cytomegalovirus exposure and HLA in healthy donors. Notes on the study in general: It was reported that the classifier diagnosed cytomegalovirus status with high specificity and sensitivity in both the original and validation cohorts.

This CDR3 spans 15 amino acids. Germline V gene lookup returns CDR1 SGHRS and CDR2 YFSETQ. V was clipped by 4 bases and J by 0 bases, with 11 bases between them. Sequencing was performed with immunoSEQ multiplex PCR; in TCRdb, only in-frame clones are kept and a portion is missing. The sample includes more than 95,000 clones, roughly nine tenths seen only once; the top ten take about 2%. The rearrangement joins TRBV5-1 to TRBJ1-5; tentatively, D is TRBD1 (5 bases). Sequenced input: PBMCs. The receptor was derived from a woman younger than 30 in good health and CMV-seronegative. The CDR3 sequence: CASSLRVRSNQPQHF. For the CDR3, the DNA is TGCGCCAGCAGCCTCAGGGTTCGTAGCAATCAGCCCCAGCATTTT.